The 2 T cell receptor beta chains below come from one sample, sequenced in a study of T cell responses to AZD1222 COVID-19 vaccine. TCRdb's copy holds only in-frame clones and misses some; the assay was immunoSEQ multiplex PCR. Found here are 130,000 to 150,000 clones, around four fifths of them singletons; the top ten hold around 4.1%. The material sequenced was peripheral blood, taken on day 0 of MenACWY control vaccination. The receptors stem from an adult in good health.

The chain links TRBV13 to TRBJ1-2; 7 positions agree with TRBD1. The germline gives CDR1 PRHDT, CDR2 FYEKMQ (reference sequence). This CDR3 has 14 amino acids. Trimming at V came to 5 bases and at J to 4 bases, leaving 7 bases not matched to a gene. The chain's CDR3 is CASSLTGQFYGYTF. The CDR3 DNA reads TGTGCCAGCAGCCTAACGGGACAGTTCTATGGCTACACCTTC.

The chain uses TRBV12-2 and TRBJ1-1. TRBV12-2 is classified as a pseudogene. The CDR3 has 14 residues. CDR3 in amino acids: CASRPPGVLGEAFF. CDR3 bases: TGTGCAAGTCGCCCCCCTGGGGTTTTGGGTGAAGCTTTCTTT.